These 18 T cell receptor beta chains share one sample of origin, sequenced in a study of cytomegalovirus exposure and HLA in healthy donors. Use of 60 Vbeta and 13 Jbeta primers characterized the PCR. Method: immunoSEQ multiplex PCR; TCRdb's copy keeps in-frame clones and lacks some. The sample includes about 180,000 clones, approximately 84% of them seen just once. The sample taken for sequencing was PBMCs. The source is a man aged 30-40 years in good health and CMV-seronegative.

The chain combines TRBV27 with TRBJ2-5; 7 bases align to TRBD2. Germline trimming cut 5 bases from V and 3 bases from J; bases unmatched to any gene: 9. This CDR3 spans 15 amino acids. Germline V lookup: CDR1 MNHEY, CDR2 SMNVEV (reference sequence). In DNA form, the CDR3 reads TGTGCCAGCAGTCTCTCCGACGGGGGGAAAGAGACCCAGTACTTC. Translated, it gives CASSLSDGGKETQYF.

The CDR3 region is CASSLNPAGNEQFF. CDR3 in DNA: TGTGCCAGCAGCTTAAATCCGGCAGGCAATGAGCAGTTCTTC. The V and J genes are TRBV7-2 and TRBJ2-1; D is unresolved. Trimming stripped 2 bases from V and 6 bases from J, with 11 bases between. The CDR3 extends over 14 amino acids. Germline V lookup: CDR1 SGHTA, CDR2 FQGNSA.

The chain joins TRBV6-1 to TRBJ1-2; D perhaps matches TRBD1 (5 bases). V was pared by 9 bases and J by 4 bases, with 15 bases between. CDR1 MNHNS and CDR2 SASEGT come from the germline V gene. The CDR3 sequence is 13 residues long. The chain's CDR3 is CASRAAGVYGYTF. CDR3 sequence (DNA): TGTGCCAGTCGGGCTGCGGGGGTCTATGGCTACACCTTC.

This clone appeared once. At one boundary the junction diverges from the germline segment, which might be a read error. The gene calls are TRBV7-7 and TRBJ2-7, with 10 positions matching TRBD1. Germline-derived CDR1 and CDR2 are SSHAT and FNYEAQ (reference sequence). This CDR3 is 15 amino acids long. The CDR3 sequence is CASSAGQGVAYEQYF. As DNA, the CDR3 is TGTGCTAGCAGCGCAGGACAGGGGGTTGCCTACGAGCAGTACTTC.

The chain uses TRBV27 and TRBJ1-5; 8 nucleotides line up with TRBD1. Trimming cost V 5 bases and J 4 bases; bases outside gene matches: 7. The CDR3 spans 15 residues. CDR1 and CDR2 from the germline V gene are MNHEY and SMNVEV (reference sequence). For the CDR3, the DNA is TGTGCCAGCAGTGCCAGGACAGGGAGAAATCAGCCCCAGCATTTT. Translation: CASSARTGRNQPQHF.

The gene calls are TRBV20-1 and TRBJ1-3; D remains unclear. Germline V CDR1 and CDR2: DFQATT, SNEGSKA (reference sequence). The V end was cut by 5 bases, the J end by 4 bases, with 6 bases between. This CDR3 comprises 11 residues. CDR3 protein: CSARIGNTIYF. The CDR3 bases are TGCAGTGCTCGTATAGGAAACACCATATATTTT.

J is TRBJ1-6 and V is TRBV30; tentative D call: TRBD1 (6 bases). Trimming left V 4 bases short and J 4 bases short, with 14 bases between. Germline loops: CDR1 GTSNPN, CDR2 SVGIG (reference sequence). The CDR3 length is 15 residues. The CDR3 nucleotides are TGTGCCTGGATGCCCGGGACACCTTATAATTCACCCCTCCACTTT. Amino acids: CAWMPGTPYNSPLHF. The full variable domain, rest sourced from reference TRBV30 and TRBJ1-6, is SQTIHQWPATLVQPVGSPLSLECTVEGTSNPNLYWYRQAAGRGLQLLFYSVGIGQISSEVPQNLSASRPQDRQFILSSKKLLLSDSGFYLCAWMPGTPYNSPLHFGNGTRLTVT.

CDR3 in DNA: TGTGCCAGCAGCCCAGGAGGAGATACGCAGTATTTT. Translating it yields CASSPGGDTQYF. The chain combines TRBV27 with TRBJ2-3; a possible D gene is TRBD2 (5 bases). Germline V gives CDR1 MNHEY, CDR2 SMNVEV (reference sequence). The CDR3 is 12 residues long. The V end was cut by 6 bases, the J end by 5 bases, with 9 bases between.

This clone was seen once. The DNA of the CDR3 is TGTGCCAGTAGTATAACCCCAGAAAACCTCTATGGCTACACCTTC. Protein: CASSITPENLYGYTF. V is TRBV19 and J is TRBJ1-2; unclear D gene. The CDR3 has 15 residues. Trimming pared 2 bases from V and 4 bases from J, leaving 14 bases between. Germline CDR1 is LNHDA and CDR2 is SQIVND (reference sequence).

The chain recombines TRBV19 with TRBJ2-1, with TRBD2 identical over 11 bases. Germline lookup yields CDR1 LNHDA and CDR2 SQIVND (reference sequence). The CDR3 is 17 residues long. The V and J ends lost 4 bases and 3 bases, in that order; junction bases with no gene match: 8. This CDR3 is CASSTFSGGANYNEQFF. The DNA for the CDR3 is TGTGCCAGTAGTACCTTTAGCGGGGGGGCGAACTACAATGAGCAGTTCTTC.

In this sample, this clone turned up a few times. This sequence joins TRBV6-5 and TRBJ1-2, with no clear D. V was pared by 4 bases and J by 6 bases, with 15 bases between. The CDR3 has 14 amino acids. The V gene's germline CDR1 is MNHEY and CDR2 SVGAGI. The CDR3 coding sequence is TGTGCCAGCAGTTCGGCCCCGGGTCATCATGGCTACACCTTC. Amino acids: CASSSAPGHHGYTF.

J is TRBJ2-7 and V is TRBV13; 12 bases are shared with TRBD2. V lost 4 bases and J lost 7; bases outside the gene matches: 11. The CDR3 sequence is 16 residues long. Germline lookup yields CDR1 PRHDT and CDR2 FYEKMQ (reference sequence). This chain's CDR3 is CASSSAGTSGFREQYF. CDR3 in DNA: TGTGCCAGCAGCTCAGCCGGGACTAGCGGGTTCAGAGAGCAGTACTTC.

CDR3 sequence reads: CASLGGVIREQFF. The CDR3 DNA follows: TGTGCCAGTTTAGGGGGCGTGATCCGGGAGCAGTTCTTC. The V and J genes are TRBV6-1 and TRBJ2-1; TRBD1 matches at 7 bases. Per germline, CDR1 MNHNS and CDR2 SASEGT. This CDR3 has 13 amino acids. The V segment lost 9 bases and the J segment 10 bases; nucleotides outside the gene matches: 12.

The V call is TRBV29-1, the J call TRBJ2-1; TRBD1 agrees at 9 bases. CDR3 length: 12 amino acids. Germline CDR1 is SQVTM and CDR2 is ANQGSEA. After removal of 7 bases from V and 6 bases from J, the junction contained 4 bases not matched to a gene. The CDR3 DNA is TGCAGCGCCGGACAGGGGAGCAATGAGCAGTTCTTC. It encodes CSAGQGSNEQFF.

J is TRBJ1-2 and V is TRBV4-2, with 9 bases that match TRBD1. CDR1 is LGHNA, CDR2 YNFKEQ, per germline. The CDR3 has 15 amino acids. Trimming removed 0 bases from V and 8 bases from J; junction bases left unmatched: 7. In DNA, the CDR3 is TGTGCCAGCAGCCAAGAAACGGCAGGGACAGGGGGCTACACCTTC. Amino acid sequence: CASSQETAGTGGYTF.

The CDR3 bases are TGTGCCAGCAGCTCTACTAGCGGGAGAACTGCCGAGCAGTACTTC. It yields the protein CASSSTSGRTAEQYF. V usage is TRBV7-8 and J usage is TRBJ2-7, with TRBD2 matching over 11 bases. Unmatched junction bases numbered 8, after V lost 4 bases and J lost 6 bases. The CDR3 loop spans 15 amino acids. CDR1 SGHVS and CDR2 FQNEAQ come from the germline V gene.

The chain uses TRBV27 and TRBJ2-3; 9 bases match TRBD1. The V segment lost 5 bases and the J segment 0 bases; nucleotides outside the gene matches: 3. This CDR3 region has 15 residues. Germline V gene lookup returns CDR1 MNHEY and CDR2 SMNVEV (reference sequence). CDR3 protein: CASSPGTGSTDTQYF. As DNA, the CDR3 is TGTGCCAGCAGTCCCGGGACAGGGAGCACAGATACGCAGTATTTT.

This chain connects TRBV5-1 to TRBJ2-2; D perhaps matches TRBD1 (6 bases). From germline, CDR1 is SGHRS and CDR2 YFSETQ. The length of the CDR3 is 14 residues. The V end was cut by 3 bases, the J end by 7 bases, with 13 bases between. CDR3: CASSSQRGFGELFF. Here the CDR3 DNA reads TGCGCCAGCAGCTCGCAGAGGGGGTTCGGGGAGCTGTTTTTT.